Following are 3 T cell receptor beta chains from one sample sequenced in a study of CD8+ T cells in alopecia areata. Samples from alopecia areata patients were lesional scalp punch biopsies and peripheral blood. RNA extraction was followed by reverse transcription into cDNA, which acted as the sequencing template. Using immunoSEQ multiplex PCR, the repertoire was profiled, and TCRdb retains in-frame clones only, with some absent. The data show under 15,000 clones, with about 59% seen just once and roughly 14% held by the top ten. The sequenced material came from skin. All receptors come from a human donor with alopecia areata.

The rearrangement uses TRBV30 and TRBJ2-1; TRBD2 aligns across 11 bases. CDR3 length: 14 amino acids. V lost 8 bases to trimming and J lost 7 bases; unmatched junction nucleotides: 10. Per germline, CDR1 GTSNPN and CDR2 SVGIG (reference sequence). CDR3 sequence: CASKGASGRNEQFF. The CDR3 DNA sequence: TGTGCCAGTAAAGGAGCTAGCGGGAGGAATGAGCAGTTCTTC.

V gene TRBV25-1 combines with J gene TRBJ2-3; 10 positions agree with TRBD2. CDR3 length: 16 residues. In germline, CDR1 is MGHDK, CDR2 SYGVNS. Trimming took 5 bases from V and 4 from J; bases not matched to a gene: 9. Here the CDR3 DNA reads TGTGCCAGCAGTCGTAGTCTAGCGGGAGTATCAGATACGCAGTATTTT. Translating gives CASSRSLAGVSDTQYF. The variable domain in full, completed from reference TRBV25-1 and TRBJ2-3, reads EADIYQTPRYLVIGTGKKITLECSQTMGHDKMYWYQQDPGMELHLIHYSYGVNSTEKGDLSSESTVSRIRTEHFPLTLESARPSHTSQYLCASSRSLAGVSDTQYFGPGTRLTVL.

The rearrangement links TRBV6-1 to TRBJ2-7, with D uncertain. Looked up from germline, CDR1 is MNHNS and CDR2 is SASEGT. The V end lost 6 bases, the J end lost 0 bases, and 12 bases lay between the germline ends. This CDR3 has 14 residues. Here the CDR3 reads CASRYTDGSYEQYF. CDR3 DNA: TGTGCCAGCAGGTATACGGACGGCTCCTACGAGCAGTACTTC.